The 2 T cell receptor beta chains presented below share a single source sample, sequenced in a study of Graves' ophthalmopathy and Graves' hyperthyroidism. From RNA, the CDR3 regions of TCR beta chains were amplified and sequenced. The first-round RT-PCR employed HTBI primers together with the Qiagen OneStep RT-PCR kit. A multiplex PCR was then performed as the second round. From the multiplex PCR reads, TCRdb called clonotypes with MiXCR, one entry per CDR3 protein. The table records more than 300,000 distinct CDR3 sequences, less than 20% of them present only once. Sequenced: peripheral blood. Source of these receptors: a woman between 18 and 29 years old with stable Graves' hyperthyroidism.

This clonotype was recorded at least ten times. The chain combines TRBV6-1 with TRBJ1-1, with D possibly matching TRBD1 (6 bases). Trimming took 2 bases from V and 4 from J, leaving 8 bases between them. There are 13 residues in the CDR3. Germline lookup yields CDR1 MNHNS and CDR2 SASEGT. The CDR3 loop is CASSELGGTEAFF. For the CDR3, the DNA is TGTGCCAGCAGTGAATTAGGGGGCACTGAAGCTTTCTTT.

This clonotype has ten or more counts. J is TRBJ2-7 and V is TRBV13; TRBD1 agrees at 11 bases. The CDR3 loop spans 17 amino acids. Trimming took 5 bases from V and 0 from J; bases not matched to a gene: 9. Germline V gives CDR1 PRHDT, CDR2 FYEKMQ (reference sequence). The CDR3 nucleotides read TGTGCCAGCAGCCTGGGACAGGGGGTCCCGACCTCCTACGAGCAGTACTTC. This translates into CASSLGQGVPTSYEQYF.